These T cell receptor beta chains were read from a single sample in a study of cytomegalovirus exposure and HLA in healthy donors. The method was immunoSEQ multiplex PCR; TCRdb's version includes in-frame clones alone and lacks a portion of them. The table has 110,000 to 150,000 clones, just under 70% seen once. Sequenced input: PBMCs. These receptors came from a man aged 55 to 70 in good health and CMV-seronegative. Both conserved end residues are part of each CDR3. A D gene is named only where the DNA matches it firmly. Part of the rows lack a size; the others show once, few, many or a class for expanded clones.

v_gene	d_gene	j_gene	abundance	CDR3nt	CDR3aa
TRBV7-7	.	TRBJ1-1	once	TGTGCCAGCAGCCCCGCAGGGGTGAACACTGAAGCTTTCTTT	CASSPAGVNTEAFF
TRBV7-9	.	TRBJ2-1	.	TGTGCCAGCAGCCCGAGCTCCTACAATGAGCAGTTCTTC	CASSPSSYNEQFF
TRBV19	.	TRBJ1-2	.	TGTGCCAGTAGTATCGGCCCTACAGGGTATGGCTACACCTTC	CASSIGPTGYGYTF
TRBV30	.	TRBJ2-6	.	TGTGCCTGGAGTGTATGGCGGCCTGGGGCCAACGTCCTGACTTTC	CAWSVWRPGANVLTF
TRBV5-1	.	TRBJ1-1	.	TGCGCCAGCAGCTTGGATCAGAACACTGAAGCTTTCTTT	CASSLDQNTEAFF
TRBV6-5	.	TRBJ1-4	once	TGTGCCAGCAGTCTCAGGACAGCAGGGCGAGAAAAACTGTTTTTT	CASSLRTAGREKLFF
TRBV7-9	TRBD1	TRBJ1-1	.	TGTTCCATCCGAGACAGGGGGCTAAGGGCTTTCTTT	CSIRDRGLRAFF
TRBV7-8	TRBD1	TRBJ2-7	.	TGTGCCAGCAGCTTAGCGCTGGGACAGGGCTACGAGCAGTACTTC	CASSLALGQGYEQYF
TRBV5-1	.	TRBJ2-1	.	TGCGCCAGCAGCTTGAAAAGCGGGCAATACAATGAGCAGTTCTTC	CASSLKSGQYNEQFF
TRBV9	.	TRBJ2-5	.	TGTGCCAGCAGCGTATATGACATGCGGGGAGAGACCCAGTACTTC	CASSVYDMRGETQYF
TRBV9	TRBD1	TRBJ1-3	.	TGTGCCAGCAGCCCGACAGGGACCTCTGGAAACACCATATATTTT	CASSPTGTSGNTIYF
TRBV28	.	TRBJ1-4	.	TGTGCCAGCAGTTCAACCCGGGAAAAACTGTTTTTT	CASSSTREKLFF
TRBV4-1	TRBD2	TRBJ2-4	few	TGCGCCAGCAGCCATGATGCGACTAGCGGGAGTGGAAACATTCAGTACTTC	CASSHDATSGSGNIQYF
TRBV27	TRBD2	TRBJ2-1	.	TGTGCCAGCAGTTTCGGGGGGGGTCTAGTGGGCAATGAGCAGTTCTTC	CASSFGGGLVGNEQFF
TRBV9	TRBD1	TRBJ2-7	.	TGTGCCAGCAGCGTAGATACCGGGACAGGGAGGAACGAGCAGTACTTC	CASSVDTGTGRNEQYF
TRBV7-8	.	TRBJ1-1	.	TGTGCCAGCAGCTTATTGGCCCATATGAACACTGAAGCTTTCTTT	CASSLLAHMNTEAFF
TRBV30	TRBD2	TRBJ2-7	.	TGTGCCTGGACTAGCGGTTACGAGCAGTACTTC	CAWTSGYEQYF
TRBV4-3	.	TRBJ2-7	.	TGCGCCAGCAGCCAGCTGACAGGGGAGGGGTACGAGCAGTACTTC	CASSQLTGEGYEQYF
TRBV28	.	TRBJ1-4	.	TGTGCCAGCACCCCAATGAGTATTAATCGGGGGGCGAGCGAAAAACTGTTTTTT	CASTPMSINRGASEKLFF
TRBV2	TRBD1	TRBJ2-7	.	TGTGCCAGCAAGTTGTTAGGACAGGGGACCTACGAGCAGTACTTC	CASKLLGQGTYEQYF
TRBV7-9	.	TRBJ1-4	.	TGTGCCAGCAGCTCCCACAGGGTAGACGAAAAACTGTTTTTT	CASSSHRVDEKLFF
TRBV7-6	TRBD1	TRBJ1-6	.	TGTGCCAGCAGCCGGACAGGGGTTGATTCACCCCTCCACTTT	CASSRTGVDSPLHF
TRBV19	TRBD2	TRBJ2-7	.	TGTGCCAGTAGTAGGCTAGCGGGCCGACCCTTACCGTCCTACGAGCAGTACTTC	CASSRLAGRPLPSYEQYF
TRBV19	TRBD1	TRBJ1-1	.	TGTGCCAGCGGACAGGGGGCGGGGTGGACTGAAGCTTTCTTT	CASGQGAGWTEAFF
TRBV5-8	.	TRBJ1-4	few	TGTGCCAGCAGCTTGGGGACGGCGGGTGAAAAACTGTTTTTT	CASSLGTAGEKLFF
TRBV6-5	.	TRBJ2-7	.	TGTGCCAGCAGTTACTCGGTACAGGGGAGGCGGGAGCAGTACTTC	CASSYSVQGRREQYF
TRBV6-5	.	TRBJ1-2	.	TGTGCCAGCAGTTACGTCCTGGAGAATGGCTACACCTTC	CASSYVLENGYTF
TRBV5-1	.	TRBJ1-3	once	TGCGCCAGCAGCTTGGCGCTAGGGGTGACTGGAAACACCATATATTTT	CASSLALGVTGNTIYF
TRBV18	TRBD2	TRBJ2-7	once	TGTGCCAGCTCGCCTAGCGGGAGTACCTACGAGCAGTACTTC	CASSPSGSTYEQYF
TRBV4-1	.	TRBJ2-7	once	TGCGCCAGCAGCCAAGATCCGGACGGGAGTTCCTACGAGCAGTACTTC	CASSQDPDGSSYEQYF
TRBV5-4	TRBD2	TRBJ2-3	few	TGTGCCAGCAGTTACGGGACTAGCGGCACAGATACGCAGTATTTT	CASSYGTSGTDTQYF
TRBV5-5	.	TRBJ1-1	few	TGTGCCAGCAGCTTGGGCCTTTCGGCTGAAGCTTTCTTT	CASSLGLSAEAFF
TRBV30	TRBD2	TRBJ2-5	.	TGTGCCTGGAGTTCAGCGGGAGGGCCGGAGACCCAGTACTTC	CAWSSAGGPETQYF
TRBV19	.	TRBJ2-1	once	TGTGCCAGTAGGGGCGGGGTGGTTGAGCAGTTCTTC	CASRGGVVEQFF
TRBV5-8	.	TRBJ2-3	.	TGTGCCAGCAGCTTGGCCGGAGGGGGCACGCAGTATTTT	CASSLAGGGTQYF
TRBV29-1	.	TRBJ1-1	.	TGCAGCGTACAGATGAGCATGAACACTGAAGCTTTCTTT	CSVQMSMNTEAFF
TRBV5-1	.	TRBJ1-1	.	TGCGCCAGCAGCCGGGGTAGTACCCCGAACGCTGAAGCTTTCTTT	CASSRGSTPNAEAFF
TRBV5-1	TRBD1	TRBJ1-6	once	TGCGCCAGCAGCTTGGCTGGGACAGGGGAATCACCCCTCCACTTT	CASSLAGTGESPLHF
TRBV19	TRBD1	TRBJ2-7	.	TGTGCCAGTAGTATAGTGGACAGGGAGTACGAGCAGTACTTC	CASSIVDREYEQYF
TRBV5-1	TRBD1	TRBJ2-7	once	TGCGCCAGCAGCTTGGAGGGACAGGGGCTCTTGAGGCAGTACTTC	CASSLEGQGLLRQYF
TRBV27	TRBD1	TRBJ2-1	.	TGTGCCAGCAGTCCCGCCGGGACAGACACCTACAATGAGCAGTTCTTC	CASSPAGTDTYNEQFF
TRBV18	TRBD1	TRBJ1-3	.	TGTGCCAGCGACGACAGGGGCTACTCTGGAAACACCATATATTTT	CASDDRGYSGNTIYF
TRBV27	.	TRBJ2-1	.	TGTGCCAGCAGTCCGATACTAACAGGGAACAATGAGCAGTTCTTC	CASSPILTGNNEQFF
TRBV29-1	TRBD1	TRBJ2-7	.	TGCAGCGTTTTCTCCGGGACAGGGGCCGAGCAGTACTTC	CSVFSGTGAEQYF
TRBV15	TRBD1	TRBJ1-2	once	TGTGCCACCAGCAGACCTACAGGGGATAGAGGCTATGGCTACACCTTC	CATSRPTGDRGYGYTF
TRBV7-9	TRBD2	TRBJ2-7	.	TGTGCCAGCAGCCCGCTCAGTCTAGCGGGTTCGTTTTACGAGCAGTACTTC	CASSPLSLAGSFYEQYF